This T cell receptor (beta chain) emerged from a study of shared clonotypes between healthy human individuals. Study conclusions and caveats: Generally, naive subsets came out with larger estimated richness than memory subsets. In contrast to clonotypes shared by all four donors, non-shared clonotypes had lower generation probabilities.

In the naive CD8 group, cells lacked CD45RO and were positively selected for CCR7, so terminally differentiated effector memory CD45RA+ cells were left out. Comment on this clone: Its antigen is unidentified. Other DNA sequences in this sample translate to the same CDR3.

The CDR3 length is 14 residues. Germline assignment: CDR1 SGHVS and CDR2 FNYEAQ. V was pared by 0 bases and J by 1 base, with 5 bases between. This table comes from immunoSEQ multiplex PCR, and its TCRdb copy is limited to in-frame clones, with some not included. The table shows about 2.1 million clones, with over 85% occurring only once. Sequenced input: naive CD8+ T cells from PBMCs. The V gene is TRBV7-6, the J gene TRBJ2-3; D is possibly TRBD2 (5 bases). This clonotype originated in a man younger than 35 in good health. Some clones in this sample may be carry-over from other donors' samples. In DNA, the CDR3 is TGTGCCAGCAGCTTAGCACTAGGCACAGATACGCAGTATTTT. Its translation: CASSLALGTDTQYF.